These 13 T cell receptor beta chains were all obtained from the same sample, sequenced in a study of T cell responses to AZD1222 COVID-19 vaccine. Profiled with immunoSEQ multiplex PCR; TCRdb holds only in-frame clones, not every one. The sample records fewer than 150,000 clones, around 90% being singletons. The specimen comprised peripheral blood, sampled on day 0 of AZD1222 vaccination. The receptors were gathered from an adult in good health.

The CDR3 loop is CASNLAGTSQPQHF. The CDR3 DNA reads as TGTGCCAGCAATCTGGCAGGGACAAGTCAGCCCCAGCATTTT. V gene TRBV28 combines with J gene TRBJ1-5; D possibly corresponds to TRBD1 (6 bases). Germline-derived CDR1 and CDR2 are MDHEN and SYDVKM. Trimming left V 7 bases short and J 6 bases short, with 16 bases between. CDR3 length: 14 amino acids.

This clone was seen a handful of times. The gene calls are TRBV15 and TRBJ2-3; D possibly uses TRBD1 or TRBD2 (5 bases each). The V end was cut by 1 base, the J end by 6 bases, with 14 bases between. The length of the CDR3 is 15 residues. The germline CDR1 and CDR2 sequences are LNHNV and YYDKDF (reference sequence). The CDR3 bases are TGTGCCACCAGCAGAGGAAGGGACGTAGTGGATACGCAGTATTTT. The encoded protein is CATSRGRDVVDTQYF.

The chain is built from TRBV28 and TRBJ1-6; D call uncertain. V was cut by 7 bases and J by 4 bases, with 8 bases left in between. Germline lookup yields CDR1 MDHEN and CDR2 SYDVKM. The CDR3 totals 13 residues. The CDR3 reads CASMDQYNSPLHF. Here the CDR3 DNA reads TGTGCCAGCATGGACCAATATAATTCACCCCTCCACTTT. The full variable domain, rest sourced from reference TRBV28 and TRBJ1-6, is DVKVTQSSRYLVKRTGEKVFLECVQDMDHENMFWYRQDPGLGLRLIYFSYDVKMKEKGDIPEGYSVSREKKERFSLILESASTNQTSMYLCASMDQYNSPLHFGNGTRLTVT.

The rearrangement joins TRBV15 to TRBJ1-1; D call uncertain. The germline V and J ends were trimmed by 7 bases and 1 base, with 16 bases remaining between them. Germline V gene lookup returns CDR1 LNHNV and CDR2 YYDKDF (reference sequence). The CDR3 covers 15 residues. CDR3 sequence: CATTAVEGSNTEAFF. CDR3 DNA sequence: TGTGCCACCACCGCGGTTGAAGGGTCGAACACTGAAGCTTTCTTT.

This clone appeared a single time. The chain couples TRBV2 to TRBJ1-2, with unresolved D. CDR1 SNHLY and CDR2 FYNNEI come from the germline V gene. V lost 9 bases to trimming and J lost 3 bases, with 11 bases between them. There are 12 residues in the CDR3. The CDR3 spells CARAGEYYGYTF. The CDR3 bases are TGTGCCAGGGCAGGAGAATACTATGGCTACACCTTC.

The J gene is TRBJ2-5, the V gene TRBV19, with TRBD1 identical over 7 bases. CDR1 and CDR2 from the germline V gene are LNHDA and SQIVND (reference sequence). V shed 6 bases, J shed 2 bases, and the junction held 6 bases outside the gene matches. The CDR3 length is 14 residues. CDR3 sequence reads: CASSRDSLQETQYF. CDR3 nucleotides: TGTGCCAGTAGCCGGGACAGCTTACAAGAGACCCAGTACTTC.

J is TRBJ2-1 and V is TRBV7-2; 9 bases match TRBD2. This CDR3 spans 19 amino acids. The germline gives CDR1 SGHTA, CDR2 FQGNSA. V was clipped by 5 bases and J by 13 bases; unmatched bases: 27. In nucleotides, the CDR3 is TGTGCCAGCAGCGTACACAGGGATCCCGGGACTAGCACCCCCGAGGGACAGTTCTTC. The encoded protein is CASSVHRDPGTSTPEGQFF.

V usage is TRBV30 and J usage is TRBJ1-6, with a tentative D call TRBD1 (5 bases). Germline V gives CDR1 GTSNPN, CDR2 SVGIG (reference sequence). The CDR3 consists of 12 residues. Trimming took off 5 bases at V and 5 bases at J, with 7 bases between the two ends. Here the CDR3 reads CAWGRDNSPLHF. The CDR3 DNA follows: TGTGCCTGGGGCAGGGATAATTCACCCCTCCACTTT.

The J gene is TRBJ1-2, the V gene TRBV5-5; D not certain. CDR1 and CDR2 from the germline V gene are SGHKS and YYEKEE (reference sequence). The CDR3 spans 15 residues. V was clipped by 0 bases and J by 2 bases, with 11 bases between them. CDR3: CASSLGALSNYGYTF. In DNA form, the CDR3 reads TGTGCCAGCAGCTTGGGGGCGTTGTCGAACTATGGCTACACCTTC.

The rearrangement links TRBV29-1 to TRBJ2-7; D is possibly TRBD1 (6 bases). The ends were cut back, 6 bases at V and 6 bases at J, with 12 bases in the middle. This CDR3 has 11 residues. Germline V gene sequence: CDR1 SQVTM, CDR2 ANQGSEA. The CDR3 coding sequence is TGCAGCGTGGAACAGGGCTCCGAGCAGTACTTC. Amino acids: CSVEQGSEQYF.

The rearrangement uses TRBV19 and TRBJ1-1, with 7 bases identical to TRBD1. The trim removed 6 bases at V and 5 bases at J, leaving 15 bases unmatched. CDR1 is LNHDA, CDR2 SQIVND, per germline (reference sequence). CDR3 length: 16 amino acids. The DNA of the CDR3 is TGTGCCAGTAGGTCCCTTCTACAGGGGAAGAATACTGAAGCTTTCTTT. Protein: CASRSLLQGKNTEAFF. Combining the CDR3 with reference TRBV19 and TRBJ1-1 gives the whole variable domain DGGITQSPKYLFRKEGQNVTLSCEQNLNHDAMYWYRQDPGQGLRLIYYSQIVNDFQKGDIAEGYSVSREKKESFPLTVTSAQKNPTAFYLCASRSLLQGKNTEAFFGQGTRLTVV.

The rearrangement uses TRBV4-1 and TRBJ2-1; D is ambiguous. The length of the CDR3 is 13 residues. Looked up from germline, CDR1 is MGHRA and CDR2 is YSYEKL. Between the trimmed V and J ends, which lost 4 bases and 7 bases, there was a span of 11 bases. CDR3 in DNA: TGCGCCAGCAGCCCGGACCTCTTGAATGAGCAGTTCTTC. Residues: CASSPDLLNEQFF.

V usage is TRBV5-5 and J usage is TRBJ2-2; D gene ambiguous. Trimming pared 0 bases from V and 3 bases from J, leaving 12 bases between. Germline V gene sequence: CDR1 SGHKS, CDR2 YYEKEE (reference sequence). The CDR3 spans 16 residues. CDR3 sequence (DNA): TGTGCCAGCAGCTTGGGTCCCCAAAGGGACACCGGGGAGCTGTTTTTT. Protein product: CASSLGPQRDTGELFF.